One sample yielded the 10 T cell receptor beta chains listed below, sequenced in a study of T cell changes during pregnancy in multiple sclerosis. The data were produced by immunoSEQ multiplex PCR, yet TCRdb's version contains in-frame clones alone and is incomplete. The profile shows approximately 32,000 clones, more than 70% of them singletons. The source was CD8+ T cells from peripheral blood mononuclear cells, collected in the first trimester of pregnancy. These TCRs come from a female donor with multiple sclerosis, enrolled in a pregnancy study.

This clone was counted only a few times. The chain employs TRBV27 and TRBJ2-7; a possible D gene is TRBD2 (5 bases). In germline, CDR1 is MNHEY, CDR2 SMNVEV (reference sequence). Trimming stripped 3 bases from V and 3 bases from J, with 9 bases between. The CDR3 contains 13 residues. As DNA, the CDR3 is TGTGCCAGCAGTTTGCAGCGGAGCTACGAGCAGTACTTC. Translating gives CASSLQRSYEQYF.

Regarding this clone: This same CDR3 is encoded by further DNA sequences in the sample. The chain uses TRBV5-1 and TRBJ2-5; weak D call: TRBD1 (5 bases). The germline gives CDR1 SGHRS, CDR2 YFSETQ. Trimming stripped 1 base from V and 0 bases from J, with 13 bases between. The length of the CDR3 is 16 residues. CDR3 in DNA: TGCGCCAGCAGCTTGAGGGGTCGACCGTACCAAGAGACCCAGTACTTC. This sequence encodes CASSLRGRPYQETQYF.

In DNA form, the CDR3 reads TGTGCCAGCAGCGTGACAGTGGGCCACAACTATGGCTACACCTTC. Translated, it gives CASSVTVGHNYGYTF. The genes are TRBV7-9 and TRBJ1-2; possibly TRBD1 for D (5 bases). The CDR3 covers 15 residues. V was cut by 5 bases and J by 2 bases, with 15 bases left in between. Germline lookup yields CDR1 SEHNR and CDR2 FQNEAQ (reference sequence).

CDR3 loop: CASSFPLAGGSWSVEQFF. DNA of the CDR3: TGTGCCAGCAGTTTCCCACTAGCGGGAGGTTCCTGGAGCGTTGAGCAGTTCTTC. The chain combines TRBV28 with TRBJ2-1, with TRBD2 matching over 12 bases. J was trimmed by 9 bases and V by 3 bases; bases with no gene match: 15. The germline V gene encodes CDR1 MDHEN and CDR2 SYDVKM. The CDR3 runs to 18 residues. Combining the CDR3 with reference TRBV28 and TRBJ2-1 gives the whole variable domain DVKVTQSSRYLVKRTGEKVFLECVQDMDHENMFWYRQDPGLGLRLIYFSYDVKMKEKGDIPEGYSVSREKKERFSLILESASTNQTSMYLCASSFPLAGGSWSVEQFFGPGTRLTVL.

Here the CDR3 DNA reads TGTGCCAGCAGCCCGCGGGACAGGGGACCCTATGGCTACACCTTC. It codes for CASSPRDRGPYGYTF. The chain is built from TRBV7-2 and TRBJ1-2; TRBD1 matches 10 bases. Trimming cost V 5 bases and J 4 bases; bases outside gene matches: 7. The CDR3 is 15 amino acids. CDR1 and CDR2 from the germline V gene are SGHTA and FQGNSA.

The chain recombines TRBV6-4 with TRBJ2-2; unclear D gene. The CDR3 has 14 amino acids. Trimming removed 0 bases from V and 7 bases from J, with 9 bases in between. Per the germline V gene, CDR1 is MRHNA and CDR2 is SNTAGT. The CDR3 loop is CASSDSAGHGELFF. In DNA, the CDR3 is TGTGCCAGCAGTGACTCGGCAGGTCACGGGGAGCTGTTTTTT.

J is TRBJ2-1 and V is TRBV5-1; 10 bases match TRBD2. V trimming: 4 bases; J trimming: 8 bases; junction bases outside the gene matches: 12. Germline loops: CDR1 SGHRS, CDR2 YFSETQ. The CDR3 loop spans 16 amino acids. The CDR3 DNA sequence: TGCGCCAGCAGCACTTGGGTGGCTAGCGGGAGTGATGAGCAGTTCTTC. It specifies CASSTWVASGSDEQFF. Complete variable domain (other parts from reference TRBV5-1 and TRBJ2-1): KAGVTQTPRYLIKTRGQQVTLSCSPISGHRSVSWYQQTPGQGLQFLFEYFSETQRNKGNFPGRFSGRQFSNSRSEMNVSTLELGDSALYLCASSTWVASGSDEQFFGPGTRLTVL.

The genes are TRBV7-6 and TRBJ1-2; D is possibly TRBD1 (6 bases). The V end lost 4 bases, the J end lost 4 bases, and 16 bases lay between the germline ends. The CDR3 extends over 15 amino acids. Germline V gives CDR1 SGHVS, CDR2 FNYEAQ. The CDR3 coding sequence is TGTGCCAGCAGCTCAACAGTGACAGGCTCCTATGGCTACACCTTC. Translation gives CASSSTVTGSYGYTF. The full variable domain, rest sourced from reference TRBV7-6 and TRBJ1-2, is GAGVSQSPRYKVTKRGQDVALRCDPISGHVSLYWYRQALGQGPEFLTYFNYEAQQDKSGLPNDRFSAERPEGSISTLTIQRTEQRDSAMYRCASSSTVTGSYGYTFGSGTRLTVV.

The chain has TRBV6-1 and TRBJ1-3; 7 bases fit TRBD1. CDR3 length equals 15 residues. V dropped 5 bases and J dropped 4; count of bases not matched to a gene: 8. CDR1 and CDR2 (germline): MNHNS, SASEGT. The CDR3 region has the DNA TGTGCCAGCAGTTCCGACAGGGCAGACGGAAACACCATATATTTT. Residues: CASSSDRADGNTIYF.

V and J are TRBV2 and TRBJ2-3, with D perhaps TRBD2 (6 bases). This CDR3 spans 14 amino acids. The V end was cut by 10 bases, the J end by 4 bases, with 18 bases between. The germline V gene has CDR1 SNHLY and CDR2 FYNNEI. CDR3 sequence (DNA): TGTGCCACAGCCTCTAGCGTGGATGCAGATACGCAGTATTTT. Its translation: CATASSVDADTQYF.